The 22 T cell receptor beta chains below come from one sample, sequenced in a study of blood T cell repertoires in COVID-19. Measured with immunoSEQ multiplex PCR; TCRdb has only the in-frame clones, and not every one. Of approximately 250,000 clones listed, approximately 84% are singletons. The specimen was PBMCs or T cells enriched from blood (not recorded which). The receptors stem from a man in his forties who had recovered from COVID-19.

The sample holds one count of this clone. The rearrangement links TRBV18 to TRBJ1-6, with D possibly being TRBD1 (5 bases). This CDR3 is 14 amino acids long. Trimming took off 6 bases at V and 7 bases at J, with 13 bases between the two ends. In germline, CDR1 is KGHSH, CDR2 LQKENI. The CDR3 spells CASSVTGRNSPLHF. The CDR3 DNA reads as TGTGCCAGCTCCGTAACAGGCAGAAATTCACCCCTCCACTTT.

The CDR3 nucleotides read TGCACCAGCAGCCCCCGACAGGGGAATCAGCCCCAGCATTTT. It codes for CTSSPRQGNQPQHF. This sequence joins TRBV1 and TRBJ1-5; TRBD1, the D gene given by the table, was not confirmed from the DNA. TRBV1 is noted as a pseudogene. The CDR3 spans 14 residues.

The chain uses TRBV18 and TRBJ1-3, with D possibly TRBD1 on 6 matching bases. Germline CDR1 KGHSH, CDR2 LQKENI. Trimming pared 2 bases from V and 2 bases from J, leaving 16 bases between. The CDR3 consists of 17 residues. The CDR3 region has the DNA TGTGCCAGCTCACCAGGGACATCGCAATTGACTGGAAACACCATATATTTT. This translates into CASSPGTSQLTGNTIYF.

The J gene is TRBJ1-4, the V gene TRBV18, with unresolved D. The germline CDR1 and CDR2 sequences are KGHSH and LQKENI. This CDR3 spans 14 amino acids. Trimming cost V 2 bases and J 6 bases, with 10 bases left between them. This CDR3 is CASSPLAVDEKLFF. The CDR3 nucleotides read TGTGCCAGCTCACCATTGGCGGTCGATGAAAAACTGTTTTTT.

The rearrangement links TRBV5-1 to TRBJ2-1; 8 positions match TRBD2. Trimming at V came to 2 bases and at J to 1 base, leaving 2 bases not matched to a gene. The CDR3 runs 15 residues. Germline assignment: CDR1 SGHRS and CDR2 YFSETQ. The CDR3 loop reads CASSFSGTSYNEQFF. The DNA for the CDR3 is TGCGCCAGCAGCTTTAGCGGGACGTCCTACAATGAGCAGTTCTTC.

This chain joins TRBV6-5 and TRBJ2-2; D gene ambiguous. Germline CDR1 is MNHEY and CDR2 is SVGAGI. V lost 6 bases, J lost 5 bases, and 10 bases lay in between. The CDR3 consists of 13 residues. DNA for the CDR3: TGTGCCAGCAGAACCGAGACTACCGGGGAGCTGTTTTTT. Amino acids: CASRTETTGELFF.

The chain uses TRBV15 and TRBJ1-5, with a weak D call TRBD1 (5 bases). Germline CDR1 reads LNHNV; CDR2 reads YYDKDF (reference sequence). The ends were cut back, 0 bases at V and 8 bases at J, with 11 bases in the middle. CDR3 length equals 14 residues. This CDR3 reads CATSRDLGDEPQHF. In DNA, the CDR3 is TGTGCCACCAGCAGAGACCTAGGGGATGAGCCCCAGCATTTT. Complete variable domain (other parts from reference TRBV15 and TRBJ1-5): DAMVIQNPRYQVTQFGKPVTLSCSQTLNHNVMYWYQQKSSQAPKLLFHYYDKDFNNEADTPDNFQSRRPNTSFCFLDIRSPGLGDTAMYLCATSRDLGDEPQHFGDGTRLSIL.

This chain joins TRBV4-2 and TRBJ1-6; a possible D gene is TRBD1 (6 bases). Germline CDR1 reads LGHNA; CDR2 reads YNFKEQ. Trimming removed 0 bases from V and 8 bases from J, with 14 bases in between. The CDR3 sequence is 16 residues long. The CDR3 DNA reads TGTGCCAGCAGCCAAGAAGTAGGCAGGGGAGATTCACCCCTCCACTTT. It is translated as CASSQEVGRGDSPLHF.

This chain uses TRBV28 with TRBJ2-3; TRBD2 matches 7 bases. After removal of 2 bases from V and 5 bases from J, the junction contained 7 bases not matched to a gene. Germline CDR1 MDHEN, CDR2 SYDVKM. This CDR3 comprises 15 residues. CDR3 sequence: CASSLPGLVQDTQYF. The CDR3 DNA follows: TGTGCCAGCAGTTTACCCGGACTAGTGCAAGATACGCAGTATTTT.

The rearrangement links TRBV27 to TRBJ1-1; TRBD1 is a possible D gene (6 bases). This CDR3 has 14 residues. The germline V and J ends were trimmed by 10 bases and 2 bases, with 17 bases remaining between them. Germline V gene sequence: CDR1 MNHEY, CDR2 SMNVEV (reference sequence). CDR3 region: CATPWDTFNTEAFF. The CDR3 DNA reads TGTGCCACGCCCTGGGACACCTTTAACACTGAAGCTTTCTTT.

The genes are TRBV7-3 and TRBJ1-2; possibly TRBD1 for D (6 bases). Per the germline V gene, CDR1 is SGHTA and CDR2 is FQGTGA. V lost 2 bases to trimming and J lost 4 bases, with 17 bases between them. CDR3 size: 16 residues. CDR3 residues: CASSLGGAQGAYGYTF. The CDR3 DNA follows: TGTGCCAGCAGCTTAGGGGGGGCACAGGGAGCCTATGGCTACACCTTC. The variable domain in full, completed from reference TRBV7-3 and TRBJ1-2, reads GAGVSQTPSNKVTEKGKYVELRCDPISGHTALYWYRQSLGQGPEFLIYFQGTGAADDSGLPNDRFFAVRPEGSVSTLKIQRTERGDSAVYLCASSLGGAQGAYGYTFGSGTRLTVV.

The gene calls are TRBV2 and TRBJ2-7; TRBD2 matches at 13 bases. With V trimmed by 6 bases and J by 5 bases, 4 bases remained unmatched. The CDR3 totals 14 residues. The V gene's germline CDR1 is SNHLY and CDR2 FYNNEI. CDR3: CASSRLAGGNEQYF. The CDR3 DNA sequence: TGTGCCAGCAGCCGACTAGCGGGGGGCAACGAGCAGTACTTC.

The chain uses TRBV30 and TRBJ2-1; D not resolved. The CDR3 is made up of 11 amino acids. Germline V gene data show CDR1 as GTSNPN and CDR2 as SVGIG (reference sequence). V was clipped by 0 bases and J by 8 bases, with 5 bases between them. CDR3 amino acids: CAWSVEDEQFF. The CDR3 bases are TGTGCCTGGAGTGTAGAGGATGAGCAGTTCTTC. The full variable domain, in which reference TRBV30 and TRBJ2-1 provide the parts outside the CDR3, is SQTIHQWPATLVQPVGSPLSLECTVEGTSNPNLYWYRQAAGRGLQLLFYSVGIGQISSEVPQNLSASRPQDRQFILSSKKLLLSDSGFYLCAWSVEDEQFFGPGTRLTVL.

The V and J genes are TRBV20-1 and TRBJ2-5; 10 bases are shared with TRBD2. This CDR3 has 11 amino acids. V lost 5 bases to trimming and J lost 8 bases; unmatched junction nucleotides: 2. The germline V gene has CDR1 DFQATT and CDR2 SNEGSKA (reference sequence). The CDR3 reads CSASSGGTQYF. CDR3 coding DNA: TGCAGTGCTTCTAGCGGGGGTACCCAGTACTTC.

The chain joins TRBV7-3 to TRBJ1-1; D gene uncertain. The germline CDR1 and CDR2 sequences are SGHTA and FQGTGA. V lost 0 bases and J lost 8, with 10 bases in between. The CDR3 contains 13 residues. The DNA for the CDR3 is TGTGCCAGCAGCTTAACGATACAGACCGAAGCTTTCTTT. This codes for CASSLTIQTEAFF.

The J gene is TRBJ2-3, the V gene TRBV9, with D maybe TRBD2 (6 bases). V was clipped by 0 bases and J by 3 bases, with 14 bases between them. Looked up from germline, CDR1 is SGDLS and CDR2 is YYNGEE. CDR3 length: 16 residues. The CDR3 coding sequence is TGTGCCAGCAGCGTAGGAGGCGGGGCCCCAACAGATACGCAGTATTTT. This translates into CASSVGGGAPTDTQYF.

The chain combines TRBV7-3 with TRBJ2-5; D unresolved. Germline lookup yields CDR1 SGHTA and CDR2 FQGTGA. The V gene lost 4 bases and the J gene lost 1 base, with 4 bases spanning the gap. The CDR3 runs to 12 residues. CDR3 in DNA: TGTGCCAGCAGCTCCGGCCAAGAGACCCAGTACTTC. As protein: CASSSGQETQYF. The whole variable domain, filled in from reference TRBV7-3 and TRBJ2-5, reads GAGVSQTPSNKVTEKGKYVELRCDPISGHTALYWYRQSLGQGPEFLIYFQGTGAADDSGLPNDRFFAVRPEGSVSTLKIQRTERGDSAVYLCASSSGQETQYFGPGTRLLVL.

Only a few counts were recorded for this clone. The sample has other DNA sequences that encode this CDR3 too. The CDR3 DNA reads TGTGCCAGCAGTTTAGGAGGTTTCCCCTATGGCTACACCTTC. Amino acid sequence: CASSLGGFPYGYTF. V gene TRBV27 combines with J gene TRBJ1-2; D gene uncertain. Trimming stripped 2 bases from V and 4 bases from J, with 11 bases between. The length of the CDR3 is 14 residues. Per the germline V gene, CDR1 is MNHEY and CDR2 is SMNVEV (reference sequence).

The rearrangement uses TRBV3-1 (or the pseudogene TRBV3-2) and TRBJ2-7; 8 bases are shared with TRBD1. Germline loops: CDR1 LGHDT, CDR2 YNNKEL (reference sequence). J was trimmed by 6 bases and V by 5 bases; bases with no gene match: 6. The CDR3 consists of 13 residues. CDR3 nucleotide sequence: TGTGCCAGCAGCACGCAGGGGGCTCTCGAGCAGTACTTC. Protein: CASSTQGALEQYF.

The chain is built from TRBV5-1 and TRBJ1-1, with D hard to call. The V and J ends lost 4 bases and 0 bases respectively, with 10 bases between them. This CDR3 is built from 14 residues. CDR1 is SGHRS and CDR2 is YFSETQ in the germline V gene. DNA of the CDR3: TGCGCCAGCAGCGGCGGTTGGATGAACACTGAAGCTTTCTTT. Protein sequence: CASSGGWMNTEAFF.

To note about this clone: One end of the junction does not line up with germline, which may come from a read error. This chain joins TRBV2 and TRBJ1-5; D gene ambiguous. Germline CDR1 and CDR2: SNHLY and FYNNEI. This CDR3 has 14 residues. CDR3 loop: CASREGSGDQPQHF. The DNA for the CDR3 is TGTGCCAGCAGGGAAGGGAGCGGGGATCAGCCCCAGCATTTT. Drawing the rest from reference TRBV2 and TRBJ1-5, the complete variable domain is EPEVTQTPSHQVTQMGQEVILRCVPISNHLYFYWYRQILGQKVEFLVSFYNNEISEKSEIFDDQFSVERPDGSNFTLKIRSTKLEDSAMYFCASREGSGDQPQHFGDGTRLSIL.

The chain employs TRBV4-1 and TRBJ2-6; maybe TRBD1 (5 bases). CDR3 length: 16 amino acids. Germline assignment: CDR1 MGHRA and CDR2 YSYEKL. Trimming took 1 base from V and 2 from J, leaving 9 bases between them. This chain's CDR3 is CASSQVQGAGANVLTF. The DNA for the CDR3 is TGCGCCAGCAGCCAAGTTCAGGGCGCTGGGGCCAACGTCCTGACTTTC.